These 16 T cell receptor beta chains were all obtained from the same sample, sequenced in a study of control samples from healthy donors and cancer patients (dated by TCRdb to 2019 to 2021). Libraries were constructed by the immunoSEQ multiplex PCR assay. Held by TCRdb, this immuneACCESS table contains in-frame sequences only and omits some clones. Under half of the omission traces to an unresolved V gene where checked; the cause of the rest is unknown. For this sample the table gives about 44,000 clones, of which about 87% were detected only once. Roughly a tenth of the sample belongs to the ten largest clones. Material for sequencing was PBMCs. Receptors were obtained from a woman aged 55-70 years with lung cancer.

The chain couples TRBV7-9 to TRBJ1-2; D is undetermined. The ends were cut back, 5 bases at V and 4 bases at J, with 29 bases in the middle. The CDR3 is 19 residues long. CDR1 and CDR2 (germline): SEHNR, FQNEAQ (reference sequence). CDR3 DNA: TGTGCCAGCAGCCCCCGAGCTCCCCGGGCTCTTGGATTAAGCTATGGCTACACCTTC. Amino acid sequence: CASSPRAPRALGLSYGYTF. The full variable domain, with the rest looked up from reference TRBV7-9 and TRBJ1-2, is DTGVSQNPRHKITKRGQNVTFRCDPISEHNRLYWYRQTLGQGPEFLTYFQNEAQLEKSRLLSDRFSAERPKGSFSTLEIQRTEQGDSAMYLCASSPRAPRALGLSYGYTFGSGTRLTVV.

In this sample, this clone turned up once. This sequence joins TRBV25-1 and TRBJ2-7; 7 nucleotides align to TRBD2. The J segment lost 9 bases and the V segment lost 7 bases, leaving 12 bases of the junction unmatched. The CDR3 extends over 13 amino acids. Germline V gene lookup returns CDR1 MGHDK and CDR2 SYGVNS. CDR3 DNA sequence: TGTGCCAGCATTGGAGCGGGGACCTTCGGGCAGTACTTC. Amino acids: CASIGAGTFGQYF.

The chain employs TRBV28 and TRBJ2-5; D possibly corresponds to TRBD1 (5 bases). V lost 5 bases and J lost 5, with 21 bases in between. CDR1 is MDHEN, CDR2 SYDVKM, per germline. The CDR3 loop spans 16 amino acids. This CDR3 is CASSPNLQVVDETQYF. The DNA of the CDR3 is TGTGCCAGCAGTCCCAATCTACAGGTCGTGGATGAGACCCAGTACTTC.

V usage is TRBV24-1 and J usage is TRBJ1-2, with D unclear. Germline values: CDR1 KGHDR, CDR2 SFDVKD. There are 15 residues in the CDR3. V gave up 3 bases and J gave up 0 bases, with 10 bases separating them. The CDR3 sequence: CATSDVRQANYGYTF. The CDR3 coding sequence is TGTGCCACCAGTGATGTTAGGCAGGCTAACTATGGCTACACCTTC.

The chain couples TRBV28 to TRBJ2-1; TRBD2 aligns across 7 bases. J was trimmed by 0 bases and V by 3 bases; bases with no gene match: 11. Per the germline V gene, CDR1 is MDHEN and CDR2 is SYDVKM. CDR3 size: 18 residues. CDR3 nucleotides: TGTGCCAGCAGTTTGGGGGGGAGGGGCTTGAGCTCCTACAATGAGCAGTTCTTC. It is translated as CASSLGGRGLSSYNEQFF.

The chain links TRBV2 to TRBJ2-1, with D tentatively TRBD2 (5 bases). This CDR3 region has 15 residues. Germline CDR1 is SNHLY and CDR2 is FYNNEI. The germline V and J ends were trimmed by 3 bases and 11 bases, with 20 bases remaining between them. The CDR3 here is CASSETGSLRVKQFF. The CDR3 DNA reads TGTGCCAGCAGTGAGACGGGGTCCCTACGTGTGAAGCAGTTCTTC. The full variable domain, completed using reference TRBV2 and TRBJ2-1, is EPEVTQTPSHQVTQMGQEVILRCVPISNHLYFYWYRQILGQKVEFLVSFYNNEISEKSEIFDDQFSVERPDGSNFTLKIRSTKLEDSAMYFCASSETGSLRVKQFFGPGTRLTVL.

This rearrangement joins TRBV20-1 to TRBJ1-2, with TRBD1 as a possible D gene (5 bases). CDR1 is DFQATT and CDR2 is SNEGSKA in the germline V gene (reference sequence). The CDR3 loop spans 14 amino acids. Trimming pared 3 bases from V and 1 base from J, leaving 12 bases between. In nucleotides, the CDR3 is TGCAGTGCTAGTAGACAGAGGGTTAACTATGGCTACACCTTC. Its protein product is CSASRQRVNYGYTF.

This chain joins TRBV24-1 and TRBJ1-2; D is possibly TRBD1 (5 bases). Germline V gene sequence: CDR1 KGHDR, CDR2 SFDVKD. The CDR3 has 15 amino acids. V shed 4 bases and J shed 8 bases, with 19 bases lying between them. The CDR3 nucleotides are TGTGCCACCAGTGACCGAGACAGCCCCTGGGGGGGCTACACCTTC. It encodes CATSDRDSPWGGYTF.

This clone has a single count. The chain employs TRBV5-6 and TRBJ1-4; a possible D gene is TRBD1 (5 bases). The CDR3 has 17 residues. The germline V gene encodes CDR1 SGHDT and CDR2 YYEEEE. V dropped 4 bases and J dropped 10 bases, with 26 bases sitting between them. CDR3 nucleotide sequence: TGTGCCAGCAGCCCAGTTAATCGTGGGGGGTCCTCGGGAAAACTGTTTTTT. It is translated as CASSPVNRGGSSGKLFF.

CDR3 sequence reads: CASSLSTGNSPLHF. In DNA, the CDR3 is TGTGCCAGCAGCCTATCTACAGGAAATTCACCCCTCCACTTT. V is TRBV11-2 and J is TRBJ1-6, with D possibly being TRBD1 (5 bases). CDR1 SGHAT and CDR2 FQNNGV come from the germline V gene. The V end was cut by 5 bases, the J end by 7 bases, with 12 bases between. This CDR3 spans 14 amino acids.

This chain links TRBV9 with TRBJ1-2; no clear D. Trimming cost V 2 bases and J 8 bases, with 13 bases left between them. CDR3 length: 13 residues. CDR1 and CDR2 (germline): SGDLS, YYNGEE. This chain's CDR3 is CASSVLPGQGYTF. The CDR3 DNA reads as TGTGCCAGCAGCGTCCTTCCTGGGCAAGGCTACACCTTC.

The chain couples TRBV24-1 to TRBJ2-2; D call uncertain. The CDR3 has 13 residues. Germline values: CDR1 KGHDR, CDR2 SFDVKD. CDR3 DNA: TGTGCTATCAGGTCACCGAACACCGGGGAGCTGTTTTTT. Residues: CAIRSPNTGELFF.

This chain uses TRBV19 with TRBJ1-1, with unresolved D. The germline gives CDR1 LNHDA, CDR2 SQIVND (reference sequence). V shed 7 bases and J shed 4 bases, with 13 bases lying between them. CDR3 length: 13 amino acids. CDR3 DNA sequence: TGTGCCAGTAATAATCTGGGGAGCACTGAAGCTTTCTTT. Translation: CASNNLGSTEAFF.

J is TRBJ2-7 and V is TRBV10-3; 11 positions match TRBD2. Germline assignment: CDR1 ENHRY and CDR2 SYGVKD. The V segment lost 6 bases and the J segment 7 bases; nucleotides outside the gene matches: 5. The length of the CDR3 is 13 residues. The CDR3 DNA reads TGTGCCATCAGGAAACTAGCGGGAGAGGAGCAGTACTTC. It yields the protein CAIRKLAGEEQYF.

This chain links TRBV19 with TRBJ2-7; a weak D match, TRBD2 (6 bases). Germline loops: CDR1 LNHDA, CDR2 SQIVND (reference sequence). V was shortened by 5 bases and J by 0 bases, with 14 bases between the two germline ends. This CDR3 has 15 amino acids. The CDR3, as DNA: TGTGCCAGTAGTCTACGGGACTCTAGCTCCTACGAGCAGTACTTC. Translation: CASSLRDSSSYEQYF.

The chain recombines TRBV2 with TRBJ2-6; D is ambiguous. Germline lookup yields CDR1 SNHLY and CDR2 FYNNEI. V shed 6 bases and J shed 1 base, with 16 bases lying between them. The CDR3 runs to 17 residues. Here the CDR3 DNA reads TGTGCCAGCAGCTACGACACTACCACTTCTGGGGCCAACGTCCTGACTTTC. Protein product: CASSYDTTTSGANVLTF.